This T cell receptor beta chain appears in the sequencing data of a study of beta chain features in type 1 diabetes. About the study: Across all samples, roughly 98,000,000 sorted cells were examined.

Findings and caveats of the study: Type 1 diabetes patients had moderately but significantly shorter TCRB CDR3s in all four CD4+ subsets.

Blood was drawn once from each donor into heparinised tubes. The draws averaged about 0.11 L. This clone was picked up a small number of times. The antigen is undetermined. Sequencing targeted expressed TCRB transcripts, as all isolated RNA had been reverse transcribed. Generated by immunoSEQ multiplex PCR, the TCRdb table keeps only in-frame clones and is missing some. The repertoire consists of some 120,000 clones, with 15% to 20% occurring once and the leading ten covering 2% to 3%. The CDR3 covers 13 residues. Trimming removed 2 bases from V and 3 bases from J, with 6 bases in between. The germline V gene encodes CDR1 MGHDK and CDR2 SYGVNS.

Sequenced: central memory CD4+ T cells from blood. This clonotype was sampled from a man between 18 and 35 years old with type 1 diabetes. The chain links TRBV25-1 to TRBJ2-3; D is undetermined. CDR3 bases: TGTGCCAGCAGTGAAGTGGAAACAGATACGCAGTATTTT. Translating gives CASSEVETDTQYF.